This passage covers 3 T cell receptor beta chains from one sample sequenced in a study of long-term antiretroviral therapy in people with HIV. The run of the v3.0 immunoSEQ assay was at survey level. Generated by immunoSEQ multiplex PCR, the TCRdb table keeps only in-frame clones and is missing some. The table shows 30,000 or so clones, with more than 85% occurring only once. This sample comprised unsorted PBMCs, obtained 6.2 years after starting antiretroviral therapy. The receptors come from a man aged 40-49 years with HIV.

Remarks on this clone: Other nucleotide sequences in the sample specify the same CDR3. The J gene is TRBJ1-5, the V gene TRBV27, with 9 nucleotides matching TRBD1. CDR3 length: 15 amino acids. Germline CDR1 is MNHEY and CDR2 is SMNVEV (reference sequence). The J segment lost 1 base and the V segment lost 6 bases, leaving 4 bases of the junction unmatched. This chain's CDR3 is CASSQGTGSNQPQHF. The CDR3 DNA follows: TGTGCCAGCAGCCAGGGGACAGGGAGCAATCAGCCCCAGCATTTT.

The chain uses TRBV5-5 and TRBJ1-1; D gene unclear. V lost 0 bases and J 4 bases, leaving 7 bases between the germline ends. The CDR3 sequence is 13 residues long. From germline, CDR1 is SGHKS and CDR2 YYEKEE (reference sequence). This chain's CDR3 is CASSLGYATEAFF. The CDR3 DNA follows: TGTGCCAGCAGCTTGGGGTATGCCACTGAAGCTTTCTTT.

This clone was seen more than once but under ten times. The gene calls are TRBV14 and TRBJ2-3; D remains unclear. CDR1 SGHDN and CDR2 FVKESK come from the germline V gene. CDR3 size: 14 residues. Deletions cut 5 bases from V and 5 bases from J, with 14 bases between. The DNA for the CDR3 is TGTGCCAGCAGCTCCTGGACCCTGAAAGATACGCAGTATTTT. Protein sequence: CASSSWTLKDTQYF.